The T cell receptor beta chain under discussion was sequenced for a study of T cells in Graves' hyperthyroidism and ophthalmopathy. This clonotype was counted only a few times. The antigen remains unidentified. The CDR3 consists of 12 residues. CDR1 and CDR2 from the germline V gene are MDHEN and SYDVKM. V dropped 8 bases and J dropped 5 bases, with 11 bases sitting between them. RNA transcripts were the template for amplifying TCR beta CDR3 regions. TCR CDR3 regions were first amplified by RT-PCR with HTBI primers. One entry per CDR3 protein, called by TCRdb with MiXCR from the multiplex PCR reads. The sample has hundreds of thousands of distinct CDR3 sequences, roughly 21% seen once. Study findings and constraints: Blood also carried most thyroid clonotypes expanded above 0.001. Before onset, ophthalmopathy was predicted by the model a median around 6 months earlier.

The chain uses TRBV28 and TRBJ2-3; unclear D gene. The sample was blood. The sequence derives from a man aged 35 to 55 with Graves' ophthalmopathy. CDR3 coding DNA: TGTGCCAGCGGCCTGAAGGGAGATACGCAGTATTTT. Its translation: CASGLKGDTQYF.